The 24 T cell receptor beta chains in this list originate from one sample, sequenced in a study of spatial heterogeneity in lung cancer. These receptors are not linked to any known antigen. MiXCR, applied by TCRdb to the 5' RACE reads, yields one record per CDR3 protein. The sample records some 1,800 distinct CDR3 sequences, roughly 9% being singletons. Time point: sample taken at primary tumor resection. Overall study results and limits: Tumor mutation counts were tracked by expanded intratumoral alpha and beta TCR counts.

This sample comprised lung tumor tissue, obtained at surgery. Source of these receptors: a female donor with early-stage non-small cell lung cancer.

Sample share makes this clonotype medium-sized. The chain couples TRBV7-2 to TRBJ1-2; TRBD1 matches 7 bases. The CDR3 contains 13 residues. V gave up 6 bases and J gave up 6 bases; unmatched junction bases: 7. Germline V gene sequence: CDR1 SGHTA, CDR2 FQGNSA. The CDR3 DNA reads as TGTGCCAGCAGTCAAGACAGGGAGGATGGCTACACCTTC. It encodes CASSQDREDGYTF.

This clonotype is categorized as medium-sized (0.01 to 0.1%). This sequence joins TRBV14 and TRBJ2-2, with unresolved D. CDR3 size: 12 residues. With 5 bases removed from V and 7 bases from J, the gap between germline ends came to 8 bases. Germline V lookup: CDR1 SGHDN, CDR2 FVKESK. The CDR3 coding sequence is TGTGCCAGCAGCTGGGCAAACGGGGAGCTGTTTTTT. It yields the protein CASSWANGELFF. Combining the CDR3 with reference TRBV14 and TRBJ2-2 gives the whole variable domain EAGVTQFPSHSVIEKGQTVTLRCDPISGHDNLYWYRRVMGKEIKFLLHFVKESKQDESGMPNNRFLAERTGGTYSTLKVQPAELEDSGVYFCASSWANGELFFGEGSRLTVL.

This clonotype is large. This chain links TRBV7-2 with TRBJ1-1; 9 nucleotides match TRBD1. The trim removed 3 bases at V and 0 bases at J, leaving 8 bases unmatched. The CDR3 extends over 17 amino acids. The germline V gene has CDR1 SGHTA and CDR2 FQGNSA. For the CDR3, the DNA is TGTGCCAGCAGCTTGGGACAGGGTTGGTATTTGAACACTGAAGCTTTCTTT. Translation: CASSLGQGWYLNTEAFF. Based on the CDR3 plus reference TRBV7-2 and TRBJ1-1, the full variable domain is GAGVSQSPSNKVTEKGKDVELRCDPISGHTALYWYRQSLGQGLEFLIYFQGNSAPDKSGLPSDRFSAERTGGSVSTLTIQRTQQEDSAVYLCASSLGQGWYLNTEAFFGQGTRLTVV.

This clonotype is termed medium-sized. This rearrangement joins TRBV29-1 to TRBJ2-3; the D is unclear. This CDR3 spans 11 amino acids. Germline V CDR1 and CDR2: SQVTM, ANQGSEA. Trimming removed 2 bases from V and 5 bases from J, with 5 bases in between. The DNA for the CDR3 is TGCAGCGTTGAATTAGTAGATACGCAGTATTTT. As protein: CSVELVDTQYF.

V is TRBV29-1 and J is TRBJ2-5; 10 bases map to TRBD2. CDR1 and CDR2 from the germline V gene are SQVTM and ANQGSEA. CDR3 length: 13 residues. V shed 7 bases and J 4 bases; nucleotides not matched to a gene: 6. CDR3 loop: CSATRTSGETQYF. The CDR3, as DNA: TGCAGCGCCACTAGGACTAGCGGAGAGACCCAGTACTTC. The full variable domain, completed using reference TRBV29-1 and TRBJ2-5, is SAVISQKPSRDICQRGTSLTIQCQVDSQVTMMFWYRQQPGQSLTLIATANQGSEATYESGFVIDKFPISRPNLTFSTLTVSNMSPEDSSIYLCSATRTSGETQYFGPGTRLLVL.

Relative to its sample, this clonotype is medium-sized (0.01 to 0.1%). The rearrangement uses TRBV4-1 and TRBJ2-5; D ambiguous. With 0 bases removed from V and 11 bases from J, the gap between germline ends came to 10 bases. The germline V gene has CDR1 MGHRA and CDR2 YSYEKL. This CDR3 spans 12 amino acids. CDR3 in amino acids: CASSQDSSSQYF. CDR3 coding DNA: TGCGCCAGCAGCCAAGATTCGAGTTCTCAGTACTTC.

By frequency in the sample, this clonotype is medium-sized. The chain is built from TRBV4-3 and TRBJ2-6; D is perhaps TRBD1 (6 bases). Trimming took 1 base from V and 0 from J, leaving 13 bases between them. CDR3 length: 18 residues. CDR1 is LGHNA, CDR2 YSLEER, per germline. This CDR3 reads CASSQARGGSSGANVLTF. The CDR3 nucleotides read TGCGCCAGCAGCCAAGCCAGGGGCGGCAGCTCTGGGGCCAACGTCCTGACTTTC.

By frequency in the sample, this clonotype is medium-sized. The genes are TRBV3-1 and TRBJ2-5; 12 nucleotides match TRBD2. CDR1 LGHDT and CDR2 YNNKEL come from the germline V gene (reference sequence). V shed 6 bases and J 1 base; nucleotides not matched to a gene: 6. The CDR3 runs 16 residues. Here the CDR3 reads CASRETSGGLQETQYF. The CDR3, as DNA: TGTGCCAGCAGGGAGACTAGCGGGGGCCTCCAAGAGACCCAGTACTTC.

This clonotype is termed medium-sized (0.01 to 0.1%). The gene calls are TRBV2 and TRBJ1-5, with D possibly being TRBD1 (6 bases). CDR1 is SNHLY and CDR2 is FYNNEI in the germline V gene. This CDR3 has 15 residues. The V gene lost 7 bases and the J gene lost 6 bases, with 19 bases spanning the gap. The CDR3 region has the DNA TGTGCCAGCACCACCGAAAGGGGGATTGGTCAGCCCCAGCATTTT. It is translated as CASTTERGIGQPQHF.

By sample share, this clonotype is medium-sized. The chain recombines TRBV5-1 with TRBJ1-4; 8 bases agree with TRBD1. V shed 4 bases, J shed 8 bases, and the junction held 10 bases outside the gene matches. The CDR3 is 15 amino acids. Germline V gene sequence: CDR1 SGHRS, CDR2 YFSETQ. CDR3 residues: CASSTSDRGAEKLFF. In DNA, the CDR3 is TGCGCCAGCAGCACCTCAGACAGGGGAGCGGAAAAACTGTTTTTT. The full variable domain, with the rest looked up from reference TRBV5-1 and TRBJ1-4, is KAGVTQTPRYLIKTRGQQVTLSCSPISGHRSVSWYQQTPGQGLQFLFEYFSETQRNKGNFPGRFSGRQFSNSRSEMNVSTLELGDSALYLCASSTSDRGAEKLFFGSGTQLSVL.

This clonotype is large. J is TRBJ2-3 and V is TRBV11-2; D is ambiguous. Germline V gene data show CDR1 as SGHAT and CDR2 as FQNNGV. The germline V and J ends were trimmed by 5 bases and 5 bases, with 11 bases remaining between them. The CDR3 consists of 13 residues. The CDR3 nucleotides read TGTGCCAGCAGCCGTACTTGGGGAGATACGCAGTATTTT. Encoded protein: CASSRTWGDTQYF.

The CDR3 sequence is CASSENVGAGGYTF. The CDR3 DNA sequence: TGTGCCAGCAGTGAAAATGTGGGCGCGGGCGGCTACACCTTC. V usage is TRBV2 and J usage is TRBJ1-2; the D is unclear. CDR3 length: 14 amino acids. Germline loops: CDR1 SNHLY, CDR2 FYNNEI. Trimming stripped 2 bases from V and 8 bases from J, with 15 bases between.

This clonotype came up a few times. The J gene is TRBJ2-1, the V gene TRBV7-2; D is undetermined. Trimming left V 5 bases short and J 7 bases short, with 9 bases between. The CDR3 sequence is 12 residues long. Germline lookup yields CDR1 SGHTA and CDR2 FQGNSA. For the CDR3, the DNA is TGTGCCAGCAGCCCAGTAATTAATGAGCAGTTCTTC. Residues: CASSPVINEQFF.

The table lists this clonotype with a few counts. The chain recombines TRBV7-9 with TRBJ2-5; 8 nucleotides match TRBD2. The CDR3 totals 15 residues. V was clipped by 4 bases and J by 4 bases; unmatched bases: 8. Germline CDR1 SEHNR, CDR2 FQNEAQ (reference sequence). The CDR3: CASSSTSARGETQYF. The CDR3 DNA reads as TGTGCCAGCAGCTCGACTAGCGCTAGGGGAGAGACCCAGTACTTC. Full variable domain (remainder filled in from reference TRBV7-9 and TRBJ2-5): DTGVSQNPRHKITKRGQNVTFRCDPISEHNRLYWYRQTLGQGPEFLTYFQNEAQLEKSRLLSDRFSAERPKGSFSTLEIQRTEQGDSAMYLCASSSTSARGETQYFGPGTRLLVL.

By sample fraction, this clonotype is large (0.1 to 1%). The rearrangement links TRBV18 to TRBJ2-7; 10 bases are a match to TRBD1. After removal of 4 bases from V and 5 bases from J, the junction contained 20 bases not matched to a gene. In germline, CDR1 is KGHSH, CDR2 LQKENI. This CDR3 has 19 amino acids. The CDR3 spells CASSLSAGTTGGVVDEQYF. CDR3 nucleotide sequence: TGTGCCAGCTCACTCTCTGCGGGGACGACAGGGGGCGTCGTCGACGAGCAGTACTTC.

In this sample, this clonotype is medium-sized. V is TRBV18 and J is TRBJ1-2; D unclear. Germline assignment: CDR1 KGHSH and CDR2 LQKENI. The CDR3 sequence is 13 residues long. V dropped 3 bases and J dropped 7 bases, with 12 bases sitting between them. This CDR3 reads CASSPRTASGYTF. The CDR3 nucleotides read TGTGCCAGCTCACCTCGGACGGCATCTGGCTACACCTTC.

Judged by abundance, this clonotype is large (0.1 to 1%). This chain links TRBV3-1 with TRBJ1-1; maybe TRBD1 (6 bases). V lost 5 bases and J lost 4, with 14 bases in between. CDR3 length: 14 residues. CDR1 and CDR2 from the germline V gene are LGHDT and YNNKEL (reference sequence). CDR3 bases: TGTGCCAGCAGCGGCGGGGGCTCGGTCACTGAAGCTTTCTTT. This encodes CASSGGGSVTEAFF.

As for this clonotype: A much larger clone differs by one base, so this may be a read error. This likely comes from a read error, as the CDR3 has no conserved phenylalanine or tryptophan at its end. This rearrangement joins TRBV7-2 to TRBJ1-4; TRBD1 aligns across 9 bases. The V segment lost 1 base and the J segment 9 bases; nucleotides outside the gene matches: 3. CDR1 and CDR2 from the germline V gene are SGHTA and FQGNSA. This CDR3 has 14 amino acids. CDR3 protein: CASSLVGTGQKLFS. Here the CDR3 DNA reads TGTGCCAGCAGCTTAGTCGGGACAGGGCAAAAACTGTTTTCT.

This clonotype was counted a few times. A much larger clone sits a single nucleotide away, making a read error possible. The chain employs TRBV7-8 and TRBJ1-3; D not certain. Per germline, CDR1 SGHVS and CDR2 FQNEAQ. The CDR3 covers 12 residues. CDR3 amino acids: CVSSFKGNTIYF. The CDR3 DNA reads TGTGTCAGCAGCTTTAAGGGAAACACCATATATTTT.

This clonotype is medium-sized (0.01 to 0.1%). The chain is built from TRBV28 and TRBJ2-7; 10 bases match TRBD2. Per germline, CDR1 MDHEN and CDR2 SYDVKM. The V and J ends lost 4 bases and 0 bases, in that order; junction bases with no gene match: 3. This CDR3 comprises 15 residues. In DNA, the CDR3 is TGTGCCAGCAGTTCCTCTAGCGGGGGCTCCTACGAGCAGTACTTC. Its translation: CASSSSSGGSYEQYF.

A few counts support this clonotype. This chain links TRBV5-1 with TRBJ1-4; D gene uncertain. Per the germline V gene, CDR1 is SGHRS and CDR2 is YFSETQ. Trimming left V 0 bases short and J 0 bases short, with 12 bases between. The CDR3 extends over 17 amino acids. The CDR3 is CASSLGFGPSTNEKLFF. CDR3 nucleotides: TGCGCCAGCAGCTTGGGGTTCGGGCCGTCAACTAATGAAAAACTGTTTTTT.

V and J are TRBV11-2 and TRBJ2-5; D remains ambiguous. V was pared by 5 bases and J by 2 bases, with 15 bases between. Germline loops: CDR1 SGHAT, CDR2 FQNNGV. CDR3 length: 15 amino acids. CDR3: CASSRRPGSQETQYF. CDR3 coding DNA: TGTGCCAGCAGCCGACGACCCGGAAGTCAAGAGACCCAGTACTTC.

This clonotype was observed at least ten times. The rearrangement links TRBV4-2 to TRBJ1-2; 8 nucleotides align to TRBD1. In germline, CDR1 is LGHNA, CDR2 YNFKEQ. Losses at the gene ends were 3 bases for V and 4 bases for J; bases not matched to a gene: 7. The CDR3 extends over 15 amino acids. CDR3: CASSQSGGVSYGYTF. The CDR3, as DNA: TGTGCCAGCAGCCAGTCAGGGGGCGTAAGCTATGGCTACACCTTC.

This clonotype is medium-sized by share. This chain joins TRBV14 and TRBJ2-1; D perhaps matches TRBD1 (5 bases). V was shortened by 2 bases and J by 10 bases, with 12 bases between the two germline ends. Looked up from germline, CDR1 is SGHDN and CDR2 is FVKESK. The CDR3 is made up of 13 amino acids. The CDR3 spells CASSQSGSQEQFF. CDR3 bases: TGTGCCAGCAGCCAATCAGGGTCCCAGGAGCAGTTCTTC.